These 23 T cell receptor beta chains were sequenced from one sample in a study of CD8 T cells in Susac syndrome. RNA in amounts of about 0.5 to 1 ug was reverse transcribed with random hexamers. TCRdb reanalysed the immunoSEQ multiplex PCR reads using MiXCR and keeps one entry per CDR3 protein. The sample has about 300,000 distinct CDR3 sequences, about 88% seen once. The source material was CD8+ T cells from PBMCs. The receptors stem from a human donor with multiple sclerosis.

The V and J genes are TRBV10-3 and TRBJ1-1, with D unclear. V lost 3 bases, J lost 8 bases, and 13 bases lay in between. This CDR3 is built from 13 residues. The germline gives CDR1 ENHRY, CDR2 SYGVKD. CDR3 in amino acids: CAISEVHWREAFF. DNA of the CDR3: TGTGCCATCAGTGAAGTCCACTGGAGGGAAGCTTTCTTT.

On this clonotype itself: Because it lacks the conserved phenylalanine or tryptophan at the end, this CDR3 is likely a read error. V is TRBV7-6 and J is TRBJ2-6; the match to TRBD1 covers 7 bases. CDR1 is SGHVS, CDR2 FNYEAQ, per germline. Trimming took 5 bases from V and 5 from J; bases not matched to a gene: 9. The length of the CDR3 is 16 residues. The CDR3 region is CASSHPIRGWANVLTS. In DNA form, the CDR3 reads TGTGCCAGCAGCCACCCCATCAGGGGGTGGGCCAACGTCCTGACTTCC.

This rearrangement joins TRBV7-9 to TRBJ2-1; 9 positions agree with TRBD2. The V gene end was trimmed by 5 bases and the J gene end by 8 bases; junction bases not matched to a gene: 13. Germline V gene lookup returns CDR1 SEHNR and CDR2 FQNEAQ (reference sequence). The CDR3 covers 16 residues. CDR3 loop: CASSLPPGTSLYEQFF. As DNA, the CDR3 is TGTGCCAGCAGCCTTCCACCCGGGACTAGCCTCTATGAGCAGTTCTTC.

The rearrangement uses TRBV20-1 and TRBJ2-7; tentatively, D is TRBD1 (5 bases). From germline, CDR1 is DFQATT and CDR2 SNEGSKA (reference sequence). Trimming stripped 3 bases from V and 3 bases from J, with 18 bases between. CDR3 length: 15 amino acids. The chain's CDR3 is CSASDTGPLSYEQYF. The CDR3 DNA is TGCAGTGCTAGCGACACAGGTCCGTTAAGCTACGAGCAGTACTTC.

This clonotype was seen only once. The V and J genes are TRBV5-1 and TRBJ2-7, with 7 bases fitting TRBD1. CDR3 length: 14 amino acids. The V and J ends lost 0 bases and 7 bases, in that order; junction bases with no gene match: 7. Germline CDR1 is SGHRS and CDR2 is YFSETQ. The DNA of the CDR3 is TGCGCCAGCAGCTTGGAACAGGGGATAAGGGAGCAGTACTTC. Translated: CASSLEQGIREQYF.

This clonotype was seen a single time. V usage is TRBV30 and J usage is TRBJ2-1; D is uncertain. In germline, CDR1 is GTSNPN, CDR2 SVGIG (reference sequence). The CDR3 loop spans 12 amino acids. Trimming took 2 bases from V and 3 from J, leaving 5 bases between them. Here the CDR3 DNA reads TGTGCCTGGAGTCCGGACTACAATGAGCAGTTCTTC. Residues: CAWSPDYNEQFF.

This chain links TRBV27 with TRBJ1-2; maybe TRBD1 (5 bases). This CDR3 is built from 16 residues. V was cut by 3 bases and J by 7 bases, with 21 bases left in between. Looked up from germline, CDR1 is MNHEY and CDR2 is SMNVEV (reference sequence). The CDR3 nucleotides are TGTGCCAGCAGTTTCTCCCCGGGACCCCCTACCGGTGGCTACACCTTC. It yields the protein CASSFSPGPPTGGYTF.

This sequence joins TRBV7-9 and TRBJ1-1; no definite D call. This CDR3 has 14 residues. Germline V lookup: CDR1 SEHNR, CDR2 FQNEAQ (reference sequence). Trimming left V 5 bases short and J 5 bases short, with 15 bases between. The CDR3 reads CASSHSILGTEAFF. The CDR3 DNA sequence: TGTGCCAGCAGCCATAGTATATTGGGGACTGAAGCTTTCTTT.

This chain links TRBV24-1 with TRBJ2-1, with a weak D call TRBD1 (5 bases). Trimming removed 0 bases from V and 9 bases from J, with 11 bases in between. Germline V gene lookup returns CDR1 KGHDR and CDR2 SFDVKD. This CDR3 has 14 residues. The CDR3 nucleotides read TGTGCCACCAGTGATTTGGGGCAGGGCCCTGAGCAGTTCTTC. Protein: CATSDLGQGPEQFF.

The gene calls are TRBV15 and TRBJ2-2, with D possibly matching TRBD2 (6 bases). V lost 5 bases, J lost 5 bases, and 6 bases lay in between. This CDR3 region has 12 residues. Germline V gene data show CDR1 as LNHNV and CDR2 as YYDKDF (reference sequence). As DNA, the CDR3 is TGTGCCACCAGCGGGGGGACCGGGGAGCTGTTTTTT. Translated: CATSGGTGELFF.

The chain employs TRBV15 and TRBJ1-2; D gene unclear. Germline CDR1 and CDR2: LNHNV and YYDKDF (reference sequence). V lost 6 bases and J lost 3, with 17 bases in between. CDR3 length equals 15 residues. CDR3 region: CATSGLGARDYGYTF. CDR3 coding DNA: TGTGCCACCAGTGGGTTGGGCGCAAGGGACTATGGCTACACCTTC. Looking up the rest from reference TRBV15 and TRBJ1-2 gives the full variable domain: DAMVIQNPRYQVTQFGKPVTLSCSQTLNHNVMYWYQQKSSQAPKLLFHYYDKDFNNEADTPDNFQSRRPNTSFCFLDIRSPGLGDTAMYLCATSGLGARDYGYTFGSGTRLTVV.

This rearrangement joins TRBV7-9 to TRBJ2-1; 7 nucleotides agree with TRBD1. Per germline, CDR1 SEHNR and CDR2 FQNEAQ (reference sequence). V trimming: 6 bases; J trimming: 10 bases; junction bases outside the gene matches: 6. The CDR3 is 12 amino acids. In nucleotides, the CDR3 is TGTGCCAGCAGATTTCCGGACAGGGAGCAGTTCTTC. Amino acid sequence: CASRFPDREQFF. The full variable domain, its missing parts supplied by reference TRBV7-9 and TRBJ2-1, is DTGVSQNPRHKITKRGQNVTFRCDPISEHNRLYWYRQTLGQGPEFLTYFQNEAQLEKSRLLSDRFSAERPKGSFSTLEIQRTEQGDSAMYLCASRFPDREQFFGPGTRLTVL.

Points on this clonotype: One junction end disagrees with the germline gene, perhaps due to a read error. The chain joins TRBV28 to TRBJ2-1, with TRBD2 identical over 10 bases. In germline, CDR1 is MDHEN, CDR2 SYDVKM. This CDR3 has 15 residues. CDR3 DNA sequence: TGTGCCAGCAGTACAGGGACTAGCGCTTACAATGAGCGGTTCTTC. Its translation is CASSTGTSAYNERFF.

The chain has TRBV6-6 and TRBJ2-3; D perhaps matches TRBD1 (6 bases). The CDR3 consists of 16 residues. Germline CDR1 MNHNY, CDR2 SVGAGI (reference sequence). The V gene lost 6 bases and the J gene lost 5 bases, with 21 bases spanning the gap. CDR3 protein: CASSLIELGALDTQYF. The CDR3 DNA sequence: TGTGCCAGCAGCCTCATTGAGCTGGGGGCCTTAGATACGCAGTATTTT.

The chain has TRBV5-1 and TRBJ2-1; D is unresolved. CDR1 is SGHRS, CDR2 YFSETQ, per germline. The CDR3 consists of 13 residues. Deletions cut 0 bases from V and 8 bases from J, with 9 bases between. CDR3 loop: CASSLVLADEQFF. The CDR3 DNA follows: TGCGCCAGCAGCTTGGTCCTCGCGGATGAGCAGTTCTTC. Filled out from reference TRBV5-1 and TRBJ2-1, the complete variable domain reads KAGVTQTPRYLIKTRGQQVTLSCSPISGHRSVSWYQQTPGQGLQFLFEYFSETQRNKGNFPGRFSGRQFSNSRSEMNVSTLELGDSALYLCASSLVLADEQFFGPGTRLTVL.

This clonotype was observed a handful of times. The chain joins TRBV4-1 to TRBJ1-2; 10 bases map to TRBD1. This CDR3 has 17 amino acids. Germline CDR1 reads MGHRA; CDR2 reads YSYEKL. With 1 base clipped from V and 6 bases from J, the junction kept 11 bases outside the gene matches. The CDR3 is CASSQAISGQGIDGYTF. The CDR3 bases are TGCGCCAGCAGCCAAGCCATCTCGGGACAGGGGATTGATGGCTACACCTTC.

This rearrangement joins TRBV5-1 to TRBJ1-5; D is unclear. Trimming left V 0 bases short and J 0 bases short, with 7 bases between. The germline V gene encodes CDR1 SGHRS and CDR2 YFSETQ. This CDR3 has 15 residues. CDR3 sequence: CASSLGLPSNQPQHF. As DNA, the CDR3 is TGCGCCAGCAGCTTGGGGTTACCTAGCAATCAGCCCCAGCATTTT. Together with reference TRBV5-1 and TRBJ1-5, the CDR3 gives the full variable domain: KAGVTQTPRYLIKTRGQQVTLSCSPISGHRSVSWYQQTPGQGLQFLFEYFSETQRNKGNFPGRFSGRQFSNSRSEMNVSTLELGDSALYLCASSLGLPSNQPQHFGDGTRLSIL.

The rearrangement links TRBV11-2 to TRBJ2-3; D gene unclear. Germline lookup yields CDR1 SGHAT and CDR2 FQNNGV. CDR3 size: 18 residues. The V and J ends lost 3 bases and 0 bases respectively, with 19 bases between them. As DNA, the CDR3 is TGTGCCAGCAGCTTCCTGACATTCACCGAAACTAGCACAGATACGCAGTATTTT. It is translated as CASSFLTFTETSTDTQYF.

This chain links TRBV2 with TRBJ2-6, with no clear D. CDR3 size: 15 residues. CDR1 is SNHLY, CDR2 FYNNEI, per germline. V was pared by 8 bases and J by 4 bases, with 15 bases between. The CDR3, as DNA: TGTGCCAGCGGCCTGCGGACGTCCGGGGCCAACGTCCTGACTTTC. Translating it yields CASGLRTSGANVLTF.

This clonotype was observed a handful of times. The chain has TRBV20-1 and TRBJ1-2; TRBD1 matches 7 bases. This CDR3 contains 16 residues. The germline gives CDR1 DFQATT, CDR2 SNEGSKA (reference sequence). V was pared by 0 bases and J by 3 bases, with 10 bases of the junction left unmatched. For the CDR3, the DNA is TGCAGTGCTAGAGATGGAGGGGGCAAGCGATACTATGGCTACACCTTC. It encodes CSARDGGGKRYYGYTF.

DNA for the CDR3: TGTGCCAGCAGCCAAGTTGGGACAACTTACGAGCAGTACTTC. Its protein product is CASSQVGTTYEQYF. The V and J genes are TRBV3-1 and TRBJ2-7; TRBD1 might be the D (6 bases). CDR1 LGHDT and CDR2 YNNKEL come from the germline V gene (reference sequence). CDR3 length equals 14 residues. The ends were cut back, 1 base at V and 4 bases at J, with 11 bases in the middle.

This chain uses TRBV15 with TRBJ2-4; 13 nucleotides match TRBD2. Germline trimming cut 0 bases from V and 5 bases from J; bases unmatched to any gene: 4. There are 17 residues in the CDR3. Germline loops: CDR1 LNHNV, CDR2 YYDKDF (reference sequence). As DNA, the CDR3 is TGTGCCACCAGCAGAGATGGACTAGCGGGAGTCGAAAACATTCAGTACTTC. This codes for CATSRDGLAGVENIQYF.

The CDR3 spells CATSPGQGYEQYF. The CDR3 DNA reads TGTGCCACCAGTCCGGGACAGGGCTACGAGCAGTACTTC. The rearrangement links TRBV24-1 to TRBJ2-7, with TRBD1 matching 9 bases. The CDR3 loop spans 13 amino acids. V shed 6 bases and J 3 bases; nucleotides not matched to a gene: 2. The germline V gene encodes CDR1 KGHDR and CDR2 SFDVKD.